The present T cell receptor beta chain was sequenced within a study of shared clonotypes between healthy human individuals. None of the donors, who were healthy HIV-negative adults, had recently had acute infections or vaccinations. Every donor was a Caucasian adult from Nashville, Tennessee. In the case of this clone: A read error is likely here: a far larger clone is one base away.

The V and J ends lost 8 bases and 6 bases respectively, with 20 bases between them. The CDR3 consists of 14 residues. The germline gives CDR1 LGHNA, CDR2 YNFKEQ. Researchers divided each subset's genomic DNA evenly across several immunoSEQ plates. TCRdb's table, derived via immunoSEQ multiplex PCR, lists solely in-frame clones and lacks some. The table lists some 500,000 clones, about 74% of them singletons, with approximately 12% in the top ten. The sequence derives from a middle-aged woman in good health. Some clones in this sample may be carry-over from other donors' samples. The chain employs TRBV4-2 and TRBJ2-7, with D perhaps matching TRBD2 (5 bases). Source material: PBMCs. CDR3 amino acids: CASGPGLETSEQYF. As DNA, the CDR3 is TGTGCCAGCGGCCCTGGACTGGAAACGTCCGAGCAGTACTTC.